Listed below are T cell receptor beta chains from one sample, sequenced in a study of CD8 T cells in Susac syndrome. One entry per CDR3 protein, called by TCRdb with MiXCR from the immunoSEQ multiplex PCR reads. The sample has roughly 140,000 distinct CDR3 sequences; about 95% are singletons. The sequencing input was CD8+ T cells from PBMCs. The receptor source for this set is a human donor with multiple sclerosis. CDR3s include the opening cysteine and the closing phenylalanine or tryptophan. D genes are given only for firm matches. Clone size appears in some rows only: once, few, many, or a class for an expanded clone.

d_gene,v_gene,abundance,j_gene,CDR3nt,CDR3aa
NA,TRBV9,NA,TRBJ2-1,TGTGCCAGCAGCGTAGCGGGTATCGGCGATGAGCAGTTCTTC,CASSVAGIGDEQFF
NA,TRBV5-1,NA,TRBJ2-1,TGCGCCACGTGGGCAGGGGACTCCTACAATGAGCAGTTCTTC,CATWAGDSYNEQFF
NA,TRBV9,few,TRBJ2-1,TGTGCCAGCAGCGTCAGGGGGGGAAGTTCCTACAATGAGCAGTTCTTC,CASSVRGGSSYNEQFF
NA,TRBV12-3/TRBV12-4,NA,TRBJ2-2,TGTGCCAGCAGTCCAACAGACGGGGAGCTGTTTTTT,CASSPTDGELFF
NA,TRBV24-1,once,TRBJ2-3,TGTGCCACCAGTGACCCTGACTCTACAGATACGCAGTATTTT,CATSDPDSTDTQYF
NA,TRBV27,NA,TRBJ2-1,TGTGCCAGCAGATCACAGGGTTCTAGCTCCTACAATGAGCAGTTCTTC,CASRSQGSSSYNEQFF
NA,TRBV20-1,NA,TRBJ2-3,TGCAGTATCAACCTAGACTCGCCAGGGGATACGCAGTATTTT,CSINLDSPGDTQYF
NA,TRBV4-2,NA,TRBJ1-1,TGTGCCAGCAGCCAACCCCTTGGGGAACTGAACACTGAAGCTTTCTTT,CASSQPLGELNTEAFF
TRBD1,TRBV7-9,once,TRBJ1-5,TGTGCCAGCAGCACCCCGACAGGGGAGCAGCCCCAGCATTTT,CASSTPTGEQPQHF
NA,TRBV3-1,NA,TRBJ2-2,TGTGCCAGCAGCCCTACCAGGGTGAACACCGGGGAGCTGTTTTTT,CASSPTRVNTGELFF
NA,TRBV20-1,NA,TRBJ2-5,TGCAGTGCTCCTTTTCCCCCTAAAGAGACCCAGTACTTC,CSAPFPPKETQYF
NA,TRBV28,NA,TRBJ1-3,TGTGCCAGCAGCGACAACTCTGGAAACACCATATATTTT,CASSDNSGNTIYF
NA,TRBV13,NA,TRBJ2-7,TGTGCCAGCAGCCACTCCGGGGTCGGGCACGAGCAGTACTTC,CASSHSGVGHEQYF
NA,TRBV5-4,NA,TRBJ2-5,TGTGCCAGCAGCGCCACGGGGGCTATACGACAGACCCAGTACTTC,CASSATGAIRQTQYF
TRBD2,TRBV20-1,NA,TRBJ2-1,TGCAGTGCTAGATCGGCGGGGGGGACCTGGAATGAGCAGTTCTTC,CSARSAGGTWNEQFF
NA,TRBV5-6,once,TRBJ1-2,TGTGCCAGCAGCCGGCTAAATGGGGTTGGCTACACCTTC,CASSRLNGVGYTF
NA,TRBV12-5,NA,TRBJ2-2,TGTGCTAGTGGTTTTCTCCTCGCCCGACCCAAGGAGGATACGAACACCGGGGAGCTGTTTTTT,CASGFLLARPKEDTNTGELFF
NA,TRBV29-1,NA,TRBJ2-7,TGCAGCGTTGAATGGGGCCCCACGCAGGGGAAGACCTACGAGCAGTACTTC,CSVEWGPTQGKTYEQYF
TRBD1,TRBV29-1,NA,TRBJ2-1,TGCAGCGTTGAACCCCCCGGACAGGGGCCCTACAATGAGCAGTTCTTC,CSVEPPGQGPYNEQFF
TRBD2,TRBV7-6,NA,TRBJ2-3,TGTGCCAGCAGCCCGGGTAACGGGGGGGCGGATACGCAGTATTTT,CASSPGNGGADTQYF
NA,TRBV7-8,NA,TRBJ2-2,TGTGCCAGCAGCCGACAGAGCCCCAGCACCGGGGAGCTGTTTTTT,CASSRQSPSTGELFF
NA,TRBV20-1,NA,TRBJ2-7,TGCAGTGCTATAGACGGTTACGAGCAGTACTTC,CSAIDGYEQYF
NA,TRBV30,NA,TRBJ1-1,TGTGCCGAACGAGGATTAAGGGAGACGAACACTGAAGCTTTCTTT,CAERGLRETNTEAFF
NA,TRBV6-5,NA,TRBJ2-3,TGTGCCAGCAGACCCCGGGGGGCTGGCACAGATACGCAGTATTTT,CASRPRGAGTDTQYF
NA,TRBV9,once,TRBJ2-1,TGTGCCAGCAGCCCAGTACGAGGAAGTGAGCAGTTCTTC,CASSPVRGSEQFF
NA,TRBV29-1,NA,TRBJ1-1,TGCAGCGTCCGGACGGAGAACACTGAAGCTTTCTTT,CSVRTENTEAFF
NA,TRBV25-1,NA,TRBJ2-1,TGTGCCAGCGGACCCTCTGAGCAGTTCTTC,CASGPSEQFF
NA,TRBV30,NA,TRBJ2-7,TGTGCCTGGAGACGGCAGGTCCCCTACGAGCAGTACTTC,CAWRRQVPYEQYF
NA,TRBV19,NA,TRBJ2-4,TGTGCCAGTAGCAAGGGTCCTGATGAGGGCAAAAACATTCAGTACTTC,CASSKGPDEGKNIQYF
NA,TRBV5-6,NA,TRBJ1-1,TGTGCCAGCAGCGAAACAGGTTTTGGAGCTTTCTTT,CASSETGFGAFF
NA,TRBV7-6,NA,TRBJ2-7,TGTGCCAGCAGCTTCGGGGTATCGCTGGCCGAGCAGTACTTC,CASSFGVSLAEQYF
TRBD2,TRBV9,NA,TRBJ2-1,TGTGCCAGCAGCGGAGGGACTAGCGGGGATCAGTTCTTC,CASSGGTSGDQFF
NA,TRBV2,NA,TRBJ2-1,TGTGCCAGCAGTGAAGACGGAGAAAGACCCTACAATGAGCAGTTCTTC,CASSEDGERPYNEQFF
NA,TRBV27,NA,TRBJ2-7,TGTGCCAGCAGTTCTACAGGTACAGGGGAGCAGTACTTC,CASSSTGTGEQYF
NA,TRBV11-2,NA,TRBJ2-3,TGTGCCAGCAGCTTAGTGGTTAGGGCAGATACGCAGTATTTT,CASSLVVRADTQYF
TRBD2,TRBV5-1,NA,TRBJ2-1,TGCGCCAGCAGCTTGGCCGCTACTAGCCGGCGGGGGGAGCAGTTCTTC,CASSLAATSRRGEQFF
TRBD2,TRBV27,NA,TRBJ2-1,TGTGCCAGCAGTTCCCCGGGACTAGCGGGGGGGCAGCAGTTCTTC,CASSSPGLAGGQQFF
TRBD1,TRBV7-9,NA,TRBJ1-1,TGTGCCAGCAGCTCCTCGACAGGGTTCGAAGCTTTCTTT,CASSSSTGFEAFF
NA,TRBV29-1,NA,TRBJ2-7,TGCAGCGTTAGACCGGGACAAGGCTACGAGCAGTACTTC,CSVRPGQGYEQYF
TRBD2,TRBV6-4,NA,TRBJ2-5,TGTGCCAGCAGTCCTGATAGCGGGCCCCAAGAGACCCAGTACTTC,CASSPDSGPQETQYF
NA,TRBV15,NA,TRBJ2-5,TGTGCCACCAGGCTGGTTCCAAGCCAAGAGACCCAGTACTTC,CATRLVPSQETQYF
NA,TRBV6-5,NA,TRBJ1-1,TGTGCCAGCAGTGACGGAGGGCCCGAAGCTTTCTTT,CASSDGGPEAFF
NA,TRBV13,NA,TRBJ1-1,TGTGCCAGCAGCTTAATAGGGAACACTGAAGCTTTCTTT,CASSLIGNTEAFF
NA,TRBV29-1,NA,TRBJ1-3,TGCAGCGTTGAGGCCGTCGATAACACCATATATTTT,CSVEAVDNTIYF
TRBD2,TRBV20-1,NA,TRBJ2-5,TGCAGTGCTAGAGCCAGCTTAGCGGGGTCGGGGACCCAGTACTTC,CSARASLAGSGTQYF
NA,TRBV19,NA,TRBJ1-5,TGTGCCAGTAGTATAGGGGCCGCGTGGCCCCAGCATTTT,CASSIGAAWPQHF
NA,TRBV20-1,NA,TRBJ1-5,TGCAGTGGGGATGCACAGGTTGGGCCCCAGCATTTT,CSGDAQVGPQHF